The present T cell receptor beta chain was sequenced within a study of T cells in Graves' hyperthyroidism and ophthalmopathy. Overall study: Peripheral blood was collected at initial diagnosis, before any treatment.

The V gene's germline CDR1 is SGHAT and CDR2 FQNNGV. CDR3 size: 14 residues. V was pared by 4 bases and J by 1 base, with 2 bases of the junction left unmatched. Stable hyperthyroidism: no ophthalmopathy progression over 18 months of follow-up. Extraction of PBMCs used 10 ml of fresh peripheral blood. About this clonotype: A much larger clone differs by one base, so this may be a read error.

The TCR beta CDR3 regions underwent amplification using RNA transcripts as the source. With the HTBI primer set, the TCR CDR3 went through a first round of RT-PCR. TCRdb re-called the multiplex PCR reads with MiXCR, one entry per CDR3 protein. Altogether about 550,000 distinct CDR3 sequences are present, 20% being singletons, with the ten largest covering more than 20%. The chain has TRBV11-2 and TRBJ2-5; TRBD2 matches 8 bases. Sequenced: blood. The receptor's source is a man between 18 and 35 years old with Graves' hyperthyroidism. The CDR3 DNA reads as TGTGCCAGCAGCTCGGGGGGGGCCCAAGAGACCCAGTACTTC. Amino acids: CASSSGGAQETQYF.